Listed below are T cell receptor beta chains from one sample, sequenced in a study of CD8+ T cells in alopecia areata. Sequenced by immunoSEQ multiplex PCR; TCRdb stores in-frame clones only, minus some. The sample shows under 200,000 clones, around three fifths of them seen only once. Here the sequenced sample was CD4+ T cells sorted from blood, taken at week 24, from a patient treated with tofacitinib. The receptors come from a human donor with alopecia areata. Each CDR3 is given with its conserved first and last residue. A D gene is named only where the DNA matches it firmly. Where a row states a size, it is once, few, many or the class of an expanded clone; other rows omit it.

J gene	D gene	clone size	V gene	CDR3 protein	CDR3 DNA
TRBJ2-1	-	-	TRBV4-1	CASSQDIGGNEQFF	TGCGCCAGCAGCCAAGATATCGGGGGTAATGAGCAGTTCTTC
TRBJ2-4	-	-	TRBV6-5	CASSRDERAKNIQYF	TGTGCCAGCAGCCGCGACGAGAGGGCCAAAAACATTCAGTACTTC
TRBJ2-7	-	-	TRBV30	CAWSVQSYEQYF	TGTGCCTGGAGTGTACAGAGCTACGAGCAGTACTTC
TRBJ2-7	-	-	TRBV7-9	CASSRDSRDEQYF	TGTGCCAGCAGCAGGGATAGTAGGGACGAGCAGTACTTC
TRBJ1-3	TRBD1	-	TRBV30	CAWSVRTGSGNTIYF	TGTGCCTGGAGTGTCAGGACAGGGTCTGGAAACACCATATATTTT
TRBJ2-5	TRBD1	-	TRBV7-2	CASSSRQGARETQYF	TGTGCCAGCAGCTCAAGACAGGGGGCGCGGGAGACCCAGTACTTC
TRBJ2-3	TRBD1	-	TRBV29-1	CSVAGQVIDTQYF	TGCAGCGTCGCGGGACAGGTCATTGATACGCAGTATTTT
TRBJ1-2	-	-	TRBV30	CAWSPTIGYGYTF	TGTGCCTGGAGTCCGACAATCGGCTATGGCTACACCTTC
TRBJ2-1	TRBD1	-	TRBV15	CATSTATGYTNEQFF	TGTGCCACCAGCACTGCGACAGGGTATACGAATGAGCAGTTCTTC
TRBJ1-5	TRBD1	-	TRBV2	CASSAGGTYQPQHF	TGTGCCAGCAGCGCAGGGGGAACGTATCAGCCCCAGCATTTT
TRBJ1-2	-	-	TRBV30	CAWSVDSGYGYTF	TGTGCCTGGAGTGTCGACAGCGGCTATGGCTACACCTTC
TRBJ2-1	TRBD2	-	TRBV29-1	CSAGTSANNEQFF	TGCAGCGCTGGGACTAGCGCAAACAATGAGCAGTTCTTC
TRBJ2-5	TRBD2	-	TRBV27	CASSLYPPSSSGGLAQYF	TGTGCCAGCAGTTTATATCCCCCCTCCTCTAGCGGGGGGTTGGCCCAGTACTTC
TRBJ2-5	-	few	TRBV5-6	CASSLAGPQETQYF	TGTGCCAGCAGCTTGGCCGGGCCCCAAGAGACCCAGTACTTC
TRBJ2-4	-	-	TRBV5-1	CASSLSDREDIQYF	TGCGCCAGCAGCTTGTCCGACAGGGAGGACATTCAGTACTTC
TRBJ1-6	-	few	TRBV2	CASSVEDLHF	TGTGCCAGCAGTGTTGAGGACCTCCACTTT
TRBJ1-1	-	-	TRBV6-6	CASRSGGGRTEAFF	TGTGCCAGCAGAAGTGGGGGGGGCCGTACTGAAGCTTTCTTT
TRBJ1-6	TRBD1	many	TRBV6-5	CASSYRQGGNSPLHF	TGTGCCAGCAGTTATAGACAGGGTGGGAATTCACCCCTCCACTTT
TRBJ1-2	TRBD1	-	TRBV5-1	CASSLDRGYGYTF	TGCGCCAGCAGCTTAGACAGGGGCTATGGCTACACCTTC
TRBJ1-1	TRBD1	-	TRBV30	CAWSTGQGTFF	TGTGCCTGGAGTACCGGACAGGGAACTTTCTTT
TRBJ2-7	TRBD1	few	TRBV10-3	CAISVGTDASEQYF	TGTGCCATCAGTGTTGGGACAGATGCGAGTGAGCAGTACTTC
TRBJ2-7	TRBD1	-	TRBV14	CASSQRQGMEQYF	TGTGCCAGCAGCCAAAGACAGGGGATGGAGCAGTACTTC
TRBJ1-2	-	-	TRBV29-1	CSVESGRGYGYTF	TGCAGCGTTGAGTCGGGGAGGGGCTATGGCTACACCTTC
TRBJ2-1	-	-	TRBV20-1	CSAQPGLEQFF	TGCAGTGCCCAGCCGGGACTCGAGCAGTTCTTC
TRBJ2-7	TRBD1	-	TRBV7-8	CASSSTGAPYEQYF	TGTGCCAGCAGCTCGACAGGGGCCCCCTACGAGCAGTACTTC
TRBJ1-1	-	-	TRBV29-1	CSVRPRLNTEAFF	TGCAGCGTTCGTCCCCGGTTGAACACTGAAGCTTTCTTT
TRBJ2-5	-	-	TRBV7-9	CASLRSTPQETQYF	TGTGCCAGCCTAAGGTCGACGCCGCAAGAGACCCAGTACTTC
TRBJ2-5	-	once	TRBV29-1	CSVEVVAQETQYF	TGCAGCGTTGAAGTGGTGGCCCAAGAGACCCAGTACTTC
TRBJ1-1	-	-	TRBV13	CASSPPVRGVNTEAFF	TGTGCCAGCAGCCCCCCCGTGAGAGGCGTGAACACTGAAGCTTTCTTT
TRBJ2-7	-	-	TRBV18	CASTPLGPTEQYF	TGTGCCAGCACGCCCCTGGGGCCCACCGAGCAGTACTTC
TRBJ2-3	-	-	TRBV7-3	CASSFSIPGADTQYF	TGTGCCAGCAGCTTTTCGATCCCTGGGGCAGATACGCAGTATTTT
TRBJ1-5	TRBD1	-	TRBV4-1	CASSQGGQLNQPQHF	TGCGCCAGCAGCCAAGGGGGACAGCTCAATCAGCCCCAGCATTTT
TRBJ2-6	-	few	TRBV7-9	CASSFPSGANVLTF	TGTGCCAGCAGCTTCCCCTCAGGGGCCAACGTCCTGACTTTC
TRBJ2-4	TRBD1	-	TRBV5-1	CASSPAVGGLAKNIQYF	TGCGCCAGCAGCCCCGCTGTAGGGGGCTTGGCCAAAAACATTCAGTACTTC
TRBJ1-6	-	-	TRBV7-9	CASSLELTGSRGNSPLHF	TGTGCCAGCAGCTTAGAACTAACAGGGTCGAGGGGAAATTCACCCCTCCACTTT
TRBJ2-1	TRBD2	-	TRBV29-1	CSVEVGQTSGGKNEQFF	TGCAGCGTTGAAGTGGGTCAGACTAGCGGGGGGAAGAATGAGCAGTTCTTC
TRBJ1-5	-	-	TRBV18	CASSAQGINQPQHF	TGTGCCAGCTCAGCACAGGGTATCAATCAGCCCCAGCATTTT
TRBJ1-6	-	once	TRBV6-5	CASSYANSPLHF	TGTGCCAGCAGTTACGCTAATTCACCCCTCCACTTT